The 27 T cell receptor beta chains reported below all come from one sample, sequenced in a study of CD8 T cells in ankylosing spondylitis. TCRdb re-called the 5' RACE reads with MiXCR, one entry per CDR3 protein. The repertoire consists of 200,000 to 250,000 distinct CDR3 sequences, with 15% to 20% occurring once and the leading ten covering approximately 46%. Whole-study results and caveats: The study identified a TCR beta motif of about eight highly homologous variants that appeared characteristic of ankylosing spondylitis blood.

Their antigens are not known. Material for sequencing was blood, either unsorted or a sorted T cell fraction (not recorded which). These receptor sequences come from a male donor with ankylosing spondylitis.

J is TRBJ2-7 and V is TRBV27, with D perhaps assigned TRBD1 or TRBD2 (5 bases each). This CDR3 contains 13 residues. V gave up 8 bases and J gave up 2 bases, with 13 bases separating them. The germline V gene encodes CDR1 MNHEY and CDR2 SMNVEV (reference sequence). The CDR3 region has the DNA TGTGCCAGCCGGGACGGGCTAGCCTACGAGCAGTACTTC. Its protein is CASRDGLAYEQYF.

This chain connects TRBV20-1 to TRBJ2-1; 7 bases line up with TRBD1. V trimming: 5 bases; J trimming: 8 bases; junction bases outside the gene matches: 3. CDR1 is DFQATT and CDR2 is SNEGSKA in the germline V gene (reference sequence). CDR3 size: 11 residues. The CDR3 coding sequence is TGCAGTGCTCCCAGGGGGTATGAGCAGTTCTTC. Its protein is CSAPRGYEQFF.

The chain is built from TRBV3-1 and TRBJ1-6, with TRBD1 matching 8 bases. V was clipped by 3 bases and J by 9 bases; unmatched bases: 19. The germline CDR1 and CDR2 sequences are LGHDT and YNNKEL (reference sequence). This CDR3 region has 19 residues. Here the CDR3 reads CASSHPRTSGQGRGSPLHF. As DNA, the CDR3 is TGTGCCAGCAGCCATCCGCGAACGTCAGGACAGGGTAGGGGTTCACCCCTCCACTTT.

This clonotype has more than one count but fewer than ten. The gene calls are TRBV12-3 or TRBV12-4 and TRBJ1-2; TRBD1 is a possible D gene (6 bases). The CDR3 spans 12 residues. V lost 5 bases and J 5 bases, leaving 9 bases between the germline ends. CDR3 amino acids: CASSAGDYGYTF. CDR3 nucleotides: TGTGCCAGCAGTGCAGGGGATTATGGCTACACCTTC.

A few counts support this clonotype. V is TRBV6-5 and J is TRBJ2-1, with 7 bases that match TRBD2. Germline V gene sequence: CDR1 MNHEY, CDR2 SVGAGI. The CDR3 loop spans 15 amino acids. J was trimmed by 4 bases and V by 0 bases; bases with no gene match: 3. CDR3 in amino acids: CASSYSSGVYNEQFF. The CDR3 coding sequence is TGTGCCAGCAGTTACTCAAGCGGGGTATACAATGAGCAGTTCTTC.

The genes are TRBV9 and TRBJ2-1; no firm D call. Germline values: CDR1 SGDLS, CDR2 YYNGEE. V lost 2 bases and J 8 bases, leaving 5 bases between the germline ends. The CDR3 extends over 11 amino acids. The CDR3 loop is CASSVSDEQFF. The CDR3, as DNA: TGTGCCAGCAGCGTGTCCGATGAGCAGTTCTTC.

This clonotype was counted ten times or more. The CDR3 DNA follows: TGTGCCAGCAGTTTGCTCGGTTATCCCTACAATGAGCAGTTCTTC. Its translation: CASSLLGYPYNEQFF. The chain uses TRBV27 and TRBJ2-1; no definite D call. The germline V gene encodes CDR1 MNHEY and CDR2 SMNVEV (reference sequence). The CDR3 has 15 amino acids. The germline V and J ends were trimmed by 3 bases and 2 bases, with 11 bases remaining between them.

This chain joins TRBV28 and TRBJ2-1; 9 positions agree with TRBD2. Trimming cost V 7 bases and J 2 bases; bases outside gene matches: 3. Germline-derived CDR1 and CDR2 are MDHEN and SYDVKM. The CDR3 contains 14 residues. The DNA for the CDR3 is TGTGCCAGCACGGCTAGCGGGACCTACAATGAGCAGTTCTTC. Its protein is CASTASGTYNEQFF.

The chain uses TRBV27 and TRBJ2-7; a weak D match, TRBD1 (7 bases). The CDR3 runs 14 residues. Trimming removed 5 bases at V and 1 base at J, with 12 bases between. Germline values: CDR1 MNHEY, CDR2 SMNVEV (reference sequence). The DNA for the CDR3 is TGTGCCAGCAGTGCCGCGGGACAGTCCTACGAGCAGTACTTC. Its protein product is CASSAAGQSYEQYF.

This clonotype was counted between two and nine times. The chain couples TRBV6-4 to TRBJ2-1, with TRBD2 matching 10 bases. The J segment lost 7 bases and the V segment lost 5 bases, leaving 8 bases of the junction unmatched. This CDR3 is 15 amino acids long. The germline CDR1 and CDR2 sequences are MRHNA and SNTAGT. The CDR3 DNA follows: TGTGCCAGCAGTAACGGACTAGCGGAGGGGAATGAGCAGTTCTTC. Translation: CASSNGLAEGNEQFF.

This clonotype was counted a few times. V gene TRBV5-4 combines with J gene TRBJ2-2; D is uncertain. The CDR3 extends over 14 amino acids. Germline assignment: CDR1 SGHNT and CDR2 YYREEE (reference sequence). V lost 0 bases and J 0 bases, leaving 3 bases between the germline ends. Here the CDR3 DNA reads TGTGCCAGCAGCTTGGATCCGAACACCGGGGAGCTGTTTTTT. Encoded protein: CASSLDPNTGELFF.

This clonotype was observed many times. This chain joins TRBV29-1 and TRBJ1-1; perhaps TRBD1 as D (5 bases). Germline loops: CDR1 SQVTM, CDR2 ANQGSEA. This CDR3 has 12 residues. Between the trimmed V and J ends, which lost 6 bases and 4 bases, there was a span of 12 bases. This CDR3 is CSVQGSSTEAFF. The CDR3 DNA follows: TGCAGCGTCCAGGGTTCCAGCACTGAAGCTTTCTTT.

The chain carries TRBV2 and TRBJ2-1; 9 nucleotides line up with TRBD2. Trimming removed 6 bases from V and 8 bases from J; junction bases left unmatched: 11. Germline V gene lookup returns CDR1 SNHLY and CDR2 FYNNEI. The CDR3 sequence is 15 residues long. CDR3 in DNA: TGTGCCAGCAGCGGATTTGGGACTAGCAATGATGAGCAGTTCTTC. Its protein is CASSGFGTSNDEQFF. Looking up the rest from reference TRBV2 and TRBJ2-1 gives the full variable domain: EPEVTQTPSHQVTQMGQEVILRCVPISNHLYFYWYRQILGQKVEFLVSFYNNEISEKSEIFDDQFSVERPDGSNFTLKIRSTKLEDSAMYFCASSGFGTSNDEQFFGPGTRLTVL.

This clonotype occurred many times. The chain couples TRBV5-1 to TRBJ1-5; D is unresolved. The CDR3 consists of 13 residues. Germline CDR1 and CDR2: SGHRS and YFSETQ. Trimming took 1 base from V and 4 from J, leaving 6 bases between them. CDR3 in DNA: TGCGCCAGCAGCTTGACCCCAAATCAGCCCCAGCATTTT. Its protein is CASSLTPNQPQHF.

V and J are TRBV5-6 and TRBJ2-1; TRBD1 matches 10 bases. The CDR3 has 14 amino acids. Germline-derived CDR1 and CDR2 are SGHDT and YYEEEE. Trimming removed 4 bases from V and 6 bases from J; junction bases left unmatched: 4. CDR3 nucleotides: TGTGCCAGCAGCACCGGACAGGGGGTCAATGAGCAGTTCTTC. It is translated as CASSTGQGVNEQFF.

This chain joins TRBV12-5 and TRBJ1-4, with D hard to call. CDR1 is LGHNT, CDR2 FRNRAP, per germline. The CDR3 is made up of 15 amino acids. The V gene lost 0 bases and the J gene lost 0 bases, with 5 bases spanning the gap. The CDR3 sequence is CASGLVTATNEKLFF. The CDR3 DNA is TGTGCTAGTGGTTTGGTTACAGCAACTAATGAAAAACTGTTTTTT.

The chain carries TRBV7-6 and TRBJ2-5, with D maybe TRBD2 (5 bases). Germline CDR1 is SGHVS and CDR2 is FNYEAQ. Trimming removed 3 bases from V and 5 bases from J, with 13 bases in between. This CDR3 comprises 14 residues. The CDR3 sequence is CASSFFAGLETQYF. The CDR3 bases are TGTGCCAGCAGCTTTTTTGCGGGTTTGGAGACCCAGTACTTC.

This clonotype occurred a few times. In nucleotides, the CDR3 is TGCGCCAGCAGCCCCATGACTTTAGACGGATCCTACGAGCAGTACTTC. Amino acids: CASSPMTLDGSYEQYF. This sequence joins TRBV4-1 and TRBJ2-7; D not certain. The CDR3 contains 16 residues. V gave up 4 bases and J gave up 1 base, with 17 bases separating them. Germline values: CDR1 MGHRA, CDR2 YSYEKL.

Comment on this clonotype: One end of the junction fails to match germline, which may point to a read error. The V call is TRBV7-7, the J call TRBJ2-5; the match to TRBD2 covers 7 bases. CDR3 length: 15 residues. Germline values: CDR1 SSHAT, CDR2 FNYEAQ (reference sequence). This chain's CDR3 is CASSFGPSGVDSQYF. CDR3 nucleotide sequence: TGTGCTAGCAGCTTTGGGCCTAGCGGAGTAGATTCCCAGTACTTC.

The V call is TRBV7-9, the J call TRBJ2-5; D gene unclear. Germline CDR1 SEHNR, CDR2 FQNEAQ (reference sequence). V lost 4 bases and J lost 0, with 9 bases in between. The CDR3 contains 14 residues. The CDR3 DNA follows: TGTGCCAGCAGCTCAGAGAAGTACCAAGAGACCCAGTACTTC. This gives the protein CASSSEKYQETQYF.

The rearrangement links TRBV4-1 to TRBJ2-1; TRBD1 is a possible D gene (5 bases). This CDR3 is 16 amino acids long. Germline V CDR1 and CDR2: MGHRA, YSYEKL. V was pared by 1 base and J by 6 bases, with 16 bases between. The CDR3 DNA reads TGCGCCAGCAGCCAAGGGTTTCAGGGTATCACCAATGAGCAGTTCTTC. Encoded protein: CASSQGFQGITNEQFF.

This chain uses TRBV4-1 with TRBJ1-6; no firm D call. The V gene lost 2 bases and the J gene lost 6 bases, with 11 bases spanning the gap. This CDR3 region has 15 residues. The germline V gene has CDR1 MGHRA and CDR2 YSYEKL. The CDR3 DNA sequence: TGCGCCAGCAGCCAACTCGAGCAGGCTAATTCACCCCTCCACTTT. Amino acids: CASSQLEQANSPLHF.

The rearrangement joins TRBV10-3 to TRBJ1-1; 7 bases line up with TRBD1. Per the germline V gene, CDR1 is ENHRY and CDR2 is SYGVKD. The CDR3 has 15 amino acids. Germline trimming cut 10 bases from V and 1 base from J; bases unmatched to any gene: 12. CDR3 coding DNA: TGTGCCACCCGCCCCTTTGGACAGGAGAACACTGAAGCTTTCTTT. It codes for CATRPFGQENTEAFF.

The chain joins TRBV6-6 to TRBJ2-3; possible D gene TRBD1, 6 bases. With 8 bases removed from V and 6 bases from J, the gap between germline ends came to 9 bases. This CDR3 region has 11 residues. In germline, CDR1 is MNHNY, CDR2 SVGAGI (reference sequence). CDR3 residues: CASADSDTQYF. The CDR3, as DNA: TGTGCCAGCGCGGACAGCGATACGCAGTATTTT.

This clonotype has a handful of counts. The CDR3 reads CASSLEGGSDTQYF. For the CDR3, the DNA is TGCGCCAGCAGCTTGGAAGGCGGGTCGGATACGCAGTATTTT. The chain couples TRBV5-1 to TRBJ2-3; tentative D call: TRBD2 (5 bases). Trimming shortened V by 0 bases and J by 6 bases, and 11 bases separated the two germline ends. There are 14 residues in the CDR3. Germline V gene data show CDR1 as SGHRS and CDR2 as YFSETQ.

The chain has TRBV2 and TRBJ2-1, with a possible D match to TRBD2 (7 bases). V gave up 1 base and J gave up 4 bases, with 14 bases separating them. Germline CDR1 reads SNHLY; CDR2 reads FYNNEI. This CDR3 comprises 16 residues. The CDR3 protein is CASSEGWAGAYNEQFF. Here the CDR3 DNA reads TGTGCCAGCAGTGAAGGTTGGGCGGGGGCTTACAATGAGCAGTTCTTC.

The chain employs TRBV4-2 and TRBJ2-7, with 8 bases identical to TRBD2. This CDR3 has 13 residues. The J segment lost 3 bases and the V segment lost 8 bases, leaving 6 bases of the junction unmatched. CDR1 and CDR2 (germline): LGHNA, YNFKEQ. CDR3 amino acids: CASSGGVNYEQYF. The CDR3 DNA is TGTGCCAGCTCCGGGGGGGTTAACTACGAGCAGTACTTC.